This T cell receptor beta chain appears in the sequencing data of a study of T cell changes during pregnancy in multiple sclerosis. This CDR3 has 15 residues. Germline CDR1 reads LNHDA; CDR2 reads SQIVND (reference sequence). Trimming took 3 bases from V and 0 from J, leaving 9 bases between them. Profiled with immunoSEQ multiplex PCR; TCRdb holds only in-frame clones, not every one. This sample has roughly 64,000 clones, with roughly 96% found just once. Sequenced here: CD8+ T cells from peripheral blood mononuclear cells, sampled after pregnancy. This sequence joins TRBV19 and TRBJ1-3; D is uncertain. This clonotype originated in a female donor with multiple sclerosis, enrolled in a pregnancy study. CDR3 bases: TGTGCCAGTAGTATCGCAGGCAACTCTGGAAACACCATATATTTT. The encoded protein is CASSIAGNSGNTIYF.